Here is one T cell receptor beta chain with its context. The entry originates in a study of human T cells and chemical hapten exposure. This CDR3 is built from 14 residues. The V gene's germline CDR1 is SEHNR and CDR2 FQNEAQ (reference sequence). Trimming left V 2 bases short and J 3 bases short, with 7 bases between. TCRdb reprocessed the RACE reads via MiXCR and lists one record per CDR3 protein. The top ten clones hold 2% to 2.5% of a sample with about 190,000 distinct CDR3 sequences, approximately 24% of them seen once. Described time point: patch test 3, about 24 weeks after DPC sensitization. Treatment described: therapeutic diphenylcyclopropenone sensitization with weekly scalp DPC.

This chain links TRBV7-9 with TRBJ1-4; D ambiguous. Sequences were derived from whole blood, sampled in connection with sensitization to the hapten diphenylcyclopropenone (DPC). The TCR comes from a woman aged 40 to 50 with alopecia areata. Some clones in this sample may be carry-over from other donors' samples. CDR3 in DNA: TGTGCCAGCAGCTTAATGGGTGCTAATGAAAAACTGTTTTTT. It yields the protein CASSLMGANEKLFF.